This TCR beta chain originates from a study of T cell responses to AZD1222 COVID-19 vaccine. General observations from the study: Donors were largely white British and mainly female; clonal diversity was possibly underestimated. Spike was spanned by vaccine-associated CD4 TCRs, with dominance at 160-218 and 743-854.

Sequenced by immunoSEQ multiplex PCR; TCRdb stores in-frame clones only, minus some. Found here are 200,000 or so clones, 88% of them singletons; the top ten hold around 8%. Points on this clone: Its antigen is currently unknown.

There are 13 residues in the CDR3. V was clipped by 6 bases and J by 1 base, with 6 bases between them. Germline V gene lookup returns CDR1 LGHDT and CDR2 YNNKEL (reference sequence). V and J are TRBV3-1 (or the pseudogene TRBV3-2) and TRBJ2-2, with D unclear. This sample comprised peripheral blood, obtained on day 0 of AZD1222 vaccination. The TCR sequence derives from an adult in good health. CDR3: CASRALNTGELFF. CDR3 nucleotide sequence: TGTGCCAGCAGGGCTTTGAACACCGGGGAGCTGTTTTTT.